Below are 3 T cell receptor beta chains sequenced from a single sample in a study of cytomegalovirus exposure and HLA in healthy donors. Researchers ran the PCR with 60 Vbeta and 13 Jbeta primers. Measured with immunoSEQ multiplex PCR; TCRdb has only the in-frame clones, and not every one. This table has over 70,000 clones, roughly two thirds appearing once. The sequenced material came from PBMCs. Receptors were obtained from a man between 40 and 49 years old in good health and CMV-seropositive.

This CDR3 is CASSFTSNTEAFF. In DNA, the CDR3 is TGCGCCAGCAGCTTCACATCGAACACTGAAGCTTTCTTT. The genes are TRBV5-1 and TRBJ1-1; no definite D call. Trimming pared 2 bases from V and 1 base from J, leaving 6 bases between. The germline V gene has CDR1 SGHRS and CDR2 YFSETQ. The CDR3 loop spans 13 amino acids.

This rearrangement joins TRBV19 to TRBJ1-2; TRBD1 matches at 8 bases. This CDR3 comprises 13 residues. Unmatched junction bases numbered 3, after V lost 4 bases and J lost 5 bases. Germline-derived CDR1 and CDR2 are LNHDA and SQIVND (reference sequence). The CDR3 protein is CASSSDRGYGYTF. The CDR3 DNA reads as TGTGCCAGTAGTAGCGACAGGGGTTATGGCTACACCTTC.

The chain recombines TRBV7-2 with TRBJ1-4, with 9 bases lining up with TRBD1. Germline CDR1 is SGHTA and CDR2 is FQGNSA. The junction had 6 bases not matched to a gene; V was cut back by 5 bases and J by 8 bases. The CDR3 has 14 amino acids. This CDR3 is CASSPRQGGEKLFF. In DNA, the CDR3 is TGTGCCAGCAGCCCCCGACAGGGGGGCGAAAAACTGTTTTTT.